These 16 T cell receptor beta chains were sequenced from one sample in a study of T cells in Graves' hyperthyroidism and ophthalmopathy. Amplified TCR beta CDR3 regions derived from RNA transcripts. Initially, a first-round RT-PCR of the TCR CDR3 employed the HTBI primer set. Each CDR3 protein gets one entry after TCRdb re-called the multiplex PCR reads with MiXCR. Of 400,000 to 600,000 distinct CDR3 sequences in the sample, less than 25% were seen once. What was sequenced was blood. These receptors came from a man aged 18 to 30 with Graves' hyperthyroidism.

At least ten counts were recorded for this clonotype. V usage is TRBV28 and J usage is TRBJ1-5, with D possibly matching TRBD1 (6 bases). V gave up 3 bases and J gave up 0 bases, with 12 bases separating them. Germline V gene lookup returns CDR1 MDHEN and CDR2 SYDVKM. The CDR3 spans 16 residues. The CDR3 protein is CASSLYGQYSNQPQHF. In DNA, the CDR3 is TGTGCCAGCAGTTTGTATGGACAGTATAGCAATCAGCCCCAGCATTTT.

This clonotype turned up a few times. The V call is TRBV12-3 or TRBV12-4, the J call TRBJ1-5, with no clear D. CDR3 length: 14 amino acids. V lost 7 bases and J lost 1, with 11 bases in between. The CDR3 coding sequence is TGTGCCAGCACTCTCGGACTGAGCAATCAGCCCCAGCATTTT. Its translation is CASTLGLSNQPQHF.

At least ten counts were recorded for this clonotype. V gene TRBV7-6 combines with J gene TRBJ2-7; maybe TRBD1 (5 bases). CDR1 SGHVS and CDR2 FNYEAQ come from the germline V gene. The CDR3 has 15 amino acids. V lost 3 bases and J 6 bases, leaving 18 bases between the germline ends. This chain's CDR3 is CASSLGPRRPGEQYF. As DNA, the CDR3 is TGTGCCAGCAGCTTGGGGCCCCGACGTCCCGGCGAGCAGTACTTC. Combining the CDR3 with reference TRBV7-6 and TRBJ2-7 gives the whole variable domain GAGVSQSPRYKVTKRGQDVALRCDPISGHVSLYWYRQALGQGPEFLTYFNYEAQQDKSGLPNDRFSAERPEGSISTLTIQRTEQRDSAMYRCASSLGPRRPGEQYFGPGTRLTVT.

This clonotype was recorded at least ten times. V and J are TRBV20-1 and TRBJ1-1; weak D call: TRBD1 (5 bases). V was trimmed by 0 bases and J by 9 bases, leaving 14 bases between them. The germline V gene encodes CDR1 DFQATT and CDR2 SNEGSKA (reference sequence). The CDR3 sequence is 13 residues long. The CDR3 here is CSAREPHKGQAFF. CDR3 nucleotides: TGCAGTGCTAGAGAACCCCATAAGGGACAAGCTTTCTTT.

This clonotype was seen repeatedly, ten times or more. The chain couples TRBV28 to TRBJ1-5; TRBD1 aligns across 10 bases. J lost 1 base, V lost 7 bases, and 10 bases had no gene match. Germline CDR1 MDHEN, CDR2 SYDVKM. The CDR3 extends over 17 amino acids. The CDR3 here is CASISEDRGRSNQPQHF. The DNA of the CDR3 is TGTGCCAGCATAAGTGAAGACAGGGGGCGAAGCAATCAGCCCCAGCATTTT.

In this sample, this clonotype turned up a few times. CDR3 nucleotides: TGTGCCAGCACGGGTGGCCGCAATCAGCCCCAGCATTTT. This encodes CASTGGRNQPQHF. V and J are TRBV2 and TRBJ1-5; D is uncertain. V dropped 7 bases and J dropped 2 bases, with 9 bases sitting between them. This CDR3 region has 13 residues. The germline V gene encodes CDR1 SNHLY and CDR2 FYNNEI.

This clonotype was seen many times. V is TRBV20-1 and J is TRBJ1-5; unclear D gene. The CDR3 runs 13 residues. Germline V lookup: CDR1 DFQATT, CDR2 SNEGSKA (reference sequence). V was pared by 0 bases and J by 4 bases, with 7 bases between. CDR3 residues: CSARDRNNQPQHF. The CDR3 region has the DNA TGCAGTGCTAGAGACAGGAATAATCAGCCCCAGCATTTT.

This chain uses TRBV24-1 with TRBJ1-2; the D is unclear. Germline V CDR1 and CDR2: KGHDR, SFDVKD. The length of the CDR3 is 14 residues. The V end lost 4 bases, the J end lost 8 bases, and 16 bases lay between the germline ends. The CDR3 coding sequence is TGTGCCACCAGTGACCCAGGACGGGCTAAGGGCTACACCTTC. Amino acids: CATSDPGRAKGYTF.

This clonotype was counted ten times or more. The CDR3 loop is CAWKGVRGVTEAFF. In DNA, the CDR3 is TGTGCCTGGAAGGGCGTCAGGGGGGTCACTGAAGCTTTCTTT. The gene calls are TRBV30 and TRBJ1-1; 7 bases are a match to TRBD1. J gave up 4 bases and V 4 bases, and 9 bases lay outside the gene matches. The CDR3 totals 14 residues. From germline, CDR1 is GTSNPN and CDR2 SVGIG (reference sequence).

This clonotype has a count of ten or more. The rearrangement uses TRBV2 and TRBJ1-2; TRBD1 is a possible D gene (6 bases). CDR1 SNHLY and CDR2 FYNNEI come from the germline V gene. V was clipped by 6 bases and J by 8 bases, with 13 bases between them. CDR3 length: 12 amino acids. CDR3 coding DNA: TGTGCCAGCAGGGTCCTACAGGGAGGCTACACCTTC. Its protein is CASRVLQGGYTF.

The sample holds many counts of this clonotype. A read error is possible here, since a much larger clone lies one base away. The rearrangement joins TRBV20-1 to TRBJ1-2, with D tentatively TRBD1 (5 bases). Between the trimmed V and J ends, which lost 0 bases and 5 bases, there was a span of 16 bases. The CDR3 length is 15 residues. Germline V lookup: CDR1 DFQATT, CDR2 SNEGSKA (reference sequence). As DNA, the CDR3 is TGCAGTGCTAGAGATCTTAAGGGGAGAGGGTATGGCTACACCTTC. It specifies CSARDLKGRGYGYTF.

This clonotype has ten or more counts. The V gene is TRBV5-6, the J gene TRBJ1-2; tentatively, D is TRBD1 (6 bases). This CDR3 has 13 amino acids. From germline, CDR1 is SGHDT and CDR2 YYEEEE. With 2 bases removed from V and 5 bases from J, the gap between germline ends came to 10 bases. The CDR3 nucleotides are TGTGCCAGCAGCTTTCAACAGGGATATGGCTACACCTTC. Translated: CASSFQQGYGYTF. The complete variable domain, with remaining parts taken from reference TRBV5-6 and TRBJ1-2, reads DAGVTQSPTHLIKTRGQQVTLRCSPKSGHDTVSWYQQALGQGPQFIFQYYEEEERQRGNFPDRFSGHQFPNYSSELNVNALLLGDSALYLCASSFQQGYGYTFGSGTRLTVV.

Ten or more counts support this clonotype. The J gene is TRBJ2-7, the V gene TRBV7-9; D not certain. V was pared by 4 bases and J by 7 bases, with 11 bases between. This CDR3 comprises 12 residues. The germline V gene encodes CDR1 SEHNR and CDR2 FQNEAQ (reference sequence). CDR3 sequence: CASSYGALEQYF. The CDR3 DNA is TGTGCCAGCAGCTACGGAGCCTTGGAGCAGTACTTC.

As to this clonotype: At one end the junction does not follow the germline gene, possibly because of a read error. The CDR3 here is CSARDLWAGRVYEQYF. The CDR3 bases are TGTAGTGCTAGAGATCTGTGGGCGGGAAGAGTATACGAGCAGTACTTC. The J gene is TRBJ2-7, the V gene TRBV20-1; tentative D call: TRBD2 (6 bases). CDR3 size: 16 residues. Germline CDR1 reads DFQATT; CDR2 reads SNEGSKA (reference sequence).

This clonotype was observed at least ten times. This chain joins TRBV28 and TRBJ1-6, with a weak D call TRBD1 (6 bases). V was shortened by 8 bases and J by 15 bases, with 14 bases between the two germline ends. The germline V gene has CDR1 MDHEN and CDR2 SYDVKM. CDR3 length equals 11 residues. This CDR3 is CASSGQPFLHF. CDR3 DNA: TGTGCCAGCTCGGGACAACCATTCCTCCACTTT.

The chain joins TRBV28 to TRBJ2-7, with D perhaps given as TRBD1 or TRBD2 (5 bases each). The V gene's germline CDR1 is MDHEN and CDR2 SYDVKM. This CDR3 is built from 16 residues. Trimming took 2 bases from V and 0 from J, leaving 14 bases between them. This chain's CDR3 is CASSLPRDGYSYEQYF. CDR3 DNA sequence: TGTGCCAGCAGTTTACCCCGGGACGGATACTCCTACGAGCAGTACTTC.